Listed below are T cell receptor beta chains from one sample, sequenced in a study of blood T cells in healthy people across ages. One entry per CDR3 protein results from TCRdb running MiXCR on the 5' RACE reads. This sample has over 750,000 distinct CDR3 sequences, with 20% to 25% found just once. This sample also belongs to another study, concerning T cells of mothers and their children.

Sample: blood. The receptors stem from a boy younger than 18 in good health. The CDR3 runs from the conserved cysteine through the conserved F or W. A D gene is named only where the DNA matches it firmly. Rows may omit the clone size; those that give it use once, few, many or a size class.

CDR3nt: TGTGCCAGCAGAGACTTGGGGCTAGCGAGGAAAGAGCAGTACTTC
CDR3aa: CASRDLGLARKEQYF
d_gene: NA
abundance: NA
v_gene: TRBV2
j_gene: TRBJ2-7

CDR3nt: TGCGCCAGCAGACGAGGGGGTGAAGACACTGAAGCTTTCTTT
CDR3aa: CASRRGGEDTEAFF
d_gene: NA
abundance: NA
v_gene: TRBV5-1
j_gene: TRBJ1-1

CDR3nt: TGTGCCAGCAGCCCTAGGCCAGGGACAGTTGGCGAAAAACTGTTTTTT
CDR3aa: CASSPRPGTVGEKLFF
d_gene: TRBD1
abundance: NA
v_gene: TRBV7-2
j_gene: TRBJ1-4

CDR3nt: TGTGCCAGCAGCAAAGGAGAAACGAGAGGGTATGGCTACACCTTC
CDR3aa: CASSKGETRGYGYTF
d_gene: NA
abundance: few
v_gene: TRBV3-1
j_gene: TRBJ1-2

CDR3nt: TGCGCCAGCAGCACAGGACAGCCGGGAAACTATGGCTACACCTTC
CDR3aa: CASSTGQPGNYGYTF
d_gene: NA
abundance: many
v_gene: TRBV5-1
j_gene: TRBJ1-2

CDR3nt: TGTGCCAGCAGCGTGGGTGGTCAGGCCAACCCAACGAGAGATACGCAGTATTTT
CDR3aa: CASSVGGQANPTRDTQYF
d_gene: NA
abundance: many
v_gene: TRBV9
j_gene: TRBJ2-3

CDR3nt: TGTGCCAGCAGCTTTTTAGCGGGGGGTCGACATGAGGGGCAGTTCTTC
CDR3aa: CASSFLAGGRHEGQFF
d_gene: TRBD2
abundance: few
v_gene: TRBV7-3
j_gene: TRBJ2-1

CDR3nt: TGCAGCGTTGCTTGGGGGGAGGAAAAACTGTTTTTT
CDR3aa: CSVAWGEEKLFF
d_gene: NA
abundance: few
v_gene: TRBV29-1
j_gene: TRBJ1-4

CDR3nt: TGCAGTGGACTAGCGGACTCCTACGAGCAGTACTTC
CDR3aa: CSGLADSYEQYF
d_gene: TRBD2
abundance: NA
v_gene: TRBV20-1
j_gene: TRBJ2-7

CDR3nt: TGTGCCAGCAGTTTATGGGTCAATCAGCCCCAGCATTTT
CDR3aa: CASSLWVNQPQHF
d_gene: NA
abundance: NA
v_gene: TRBV28
j_gene: TRBJ1-5

CDR3nt: TGTGCCAGCAGCTGGGGACAGGCTCCAGGGGATGGCTACACCTTC
CDR3aa: CASSWGQAPGDGYTF
d_gene: TRBD1
abundance: few
v_gene: TRBV13
j_gene: TRBJ1-2

CDR3nt: TGCAGCGTTGCGGAACTAGCGGGACCCCAAGAGACCCAGTACTTC
CDR3aa: CSVAELAGPQETQYF
d_gene: TRBD2
abundance: few
v_gene: TRBV29-1
j_gene: TRBJ2-5

CDR3nt: TGTGCCAGCATTATGGGGTCGTTGGAGGATTTCAGTCAAGAGACCCAGTACTTC
CDR3aa: CASIMGSLEDFSQETQYF
d_gene: NA
abundance: NA
v_gene: TRBV7-9
j_gene: TRBJ2-5

CDR3nt: TGCGCCAGCAGCCCCGGCGGCACCTTCCAAGAGACCCAGCACTTC
CDR3aa: CASSPGGTFQETQHF
d_gene: NA
abundance: NA
v_gene: TRBV5-1
j_gene: TRBJ2-5

CDR3nt: TGTGCCAGCACCCCATCCGGCGGGGAGCTGTTTTTT
CDR3aa: CASTPSGGELFF
d_gene: NA
abundance: NA
v_gene: TRBV6-2/TRBV6-3
j_gene: TRBJ2-2

CDR3nt: TGCGCCAGCAGGGAAACAACCCAAACGGATCAGCCCCAGCATTTT
CDR3aa: CASRETTQTDQPQHF
d_gene: NA
abundance: few
v_gene: TRBV5-1
j_gene: TRBJ1-5